The source of this T cell receptor beta chain is a study of identical twins. Study conclusions and caveats: Invariant populations such as MAIT and iNKT cells could partly muddle zero-insertion analyses. Conclusions came from cross-sectional statistical analysis, not from following the same donors.

This clonotype appeared many times. What it binds is not known. Addition of a universal primer site occurred through template switching, and cDNA carried unique molecular identifiers. A single record per CDR3 protein comes from TCRdb applying MiXCR to the 5' RACE reads. The sample records around 100,000 distinct CDR3 sequences, roughly 6% being singletons. The specimen sequenced was memory T cells sorted from blood. This receptor was identified in a woman aged 45-59 years in good health.

CDR3 in DNA: TGCGCCAGCAGGAGCCTATACCAGGGTTTCACAGATACGCAGTATTTT. Protein: CASRSLYQGFTDTQYF. The V gene is TRBV10-2, the J gene TRBJ2-3; TRBD1 is a possible D gene (5 bases). Trimming pared 6 bases from V and 2 bases from J, leaving 18 bases between. The CDR3 extends over 16 amino acids. Germline values: CDR1 WSHSY, CDR2 SAAADI.